This TCR beta chain was found in a study of chemoradiotherapy in HPV16-positive cancers. Study-level information: Candidate HPV-specific T-cell clones and common TCR motifs came from functional assays in two HPV16-positive patients.

Samples were taken several times over chemoradiotherapy. Some clones are missing from TCRdb's copy, which holds only in-frame ones; the method was immunoSEQ multiplex PCR. The repertoire holds fewer than 10,000 clones, with about 75% as singletons. With respect to this clone: Its specificity is not known.

Findings and caveats of the study: HPV-specific T cells were functionally defined from only two HPV16-positive patients.

The V end was cut by 3 bases, the J end by 3 bases, with 8 bases between. Per the germline V gene, CDR1 is LNHNV and CDR2 is YYDKDF (reference sequence). This CDR3 contains 13 residues. The starting material was tumor tissue, obtained from a patient who underwent chemoradiotherapy. This TCR came from a human donor with HPV-associated anogenital cancer. The rearrangement joins TRBV15 to TRBJ1-1, with D unresolved. CDR3 amino acids: CATSRGWDTEAFF. CDR3 DNA sequence: TGTGCCACCAGCAGGGGGTGGGACACTGAAGCTTTCTTT. The full variable domain, its missing parts supplied by reference TRBV15 and TRBJ1-1, is DAMVIQNPRYQVTQFGKPVTLSCSQTLNHNVMYWYQQKSSQAPKLLFHYYDKDFNNEADTPDNFQSRRPNTSFCFLDIRSPGLGDTAMYLCATSRGWDTEAFFGQGTRLTVV.